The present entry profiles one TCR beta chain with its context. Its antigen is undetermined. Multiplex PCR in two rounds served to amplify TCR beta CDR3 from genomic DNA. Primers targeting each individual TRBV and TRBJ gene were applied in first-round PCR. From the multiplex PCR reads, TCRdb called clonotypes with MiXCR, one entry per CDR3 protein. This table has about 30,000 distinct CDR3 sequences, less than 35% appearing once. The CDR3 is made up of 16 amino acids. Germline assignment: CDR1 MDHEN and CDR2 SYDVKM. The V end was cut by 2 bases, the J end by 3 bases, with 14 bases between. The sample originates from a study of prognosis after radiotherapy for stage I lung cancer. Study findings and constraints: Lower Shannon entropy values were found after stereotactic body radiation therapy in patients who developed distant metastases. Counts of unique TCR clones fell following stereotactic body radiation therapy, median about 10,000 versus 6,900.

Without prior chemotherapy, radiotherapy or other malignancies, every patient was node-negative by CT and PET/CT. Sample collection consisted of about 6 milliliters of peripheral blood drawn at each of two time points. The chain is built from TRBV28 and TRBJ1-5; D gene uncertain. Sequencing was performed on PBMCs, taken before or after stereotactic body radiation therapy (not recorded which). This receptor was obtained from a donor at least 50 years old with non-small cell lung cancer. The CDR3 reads CASSLMWARVNQPQHF. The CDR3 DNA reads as TGTGCCAGCAGTTTAATGTGGGCCCGTGTCAATCAGCCCCAGCATTTT.